This TCR beta chain was captured by sequencing in a study of T cells in Graves' hyperthyroidism and ophthalmopathy. Patients aged 18 to 65 had newly diagnosed hyperthyroidism lasting under 2 months. PBMCs came from more than 9 ml fresh peripheral blood. CDR1 is SGHRS and CDR2 is YFSETQ in the germline V gene. The CDR3 spans 16 residues. V gave up 5 bases and J gave up 5 bases, with 23 bases separating them. This clonotype came up many times. Amplified regions were TCR beta CDR3 sequences from RNA transcripts. HTBI primers were used for first-round RT-PCR of the TCR CDR3. Each CDR3 protein gets one entry after TCRdb re-called the multiplex PCR reads with MiXCR. The table has more than 650,000 distinct CDR3 sequences, about 15% seen once.

This receptor was obtained from a woman aged 18-29 years with Graves' hyperthyroidism. The sample was blood. This chain links TRBV5-1 with TRBJ2-7, with D possibly TRBD2 on 6 matching bases. The CDR3 nucleotides are TGCGCCAGCAGTCCTAATACCGGGACTTTTCCCGACGAGCAGTACTTC. Residues: CASSPNTGTFPDEQYF.